This T cell receptor (beta chain) is drawn from a study of shared clonotypes between healthy human individuals (TCRdb year 2020). Regarding the study in general: The cohort comprised two women and three men aged 18 to 49 years. Different laboratories and diverse techniques were used to prepare libraries and sequence TCR repertoires, to increase sequencing depth and limit assay-specific biases. To estimate repertoire size and how much clonotype sharing occurs between individuals, the study deeply sequenced the blood TCR repertoires of 5 or 6 healthy adults. For each donor, CD4 naive and CD4 memory were each given three plates, CD8 naive was given two plates, and CD8 memory was given one plate. Between about 0.85 and 9.5 billion PBMCs per donor were obtained by leukapheresis. Paper-wide results and their limitations: Pairwise subsampling led to the expectation that sequencing depth would affect the degree of clonotype sharing among donors. When several donors were compared, the shared fraction of clonotypes was roughly 5% for naive CD4, about 4% for naive CD8, roughly 2.5% for memory CD4, and approximately 0.4% for memory CD8. Sampling was limited to blood, and TCR repertoires in tissue likely differ from TCR repertoires in blood. Rarefaction of sorted-subset datasets indicated incomplete sequencing despite the large sequencing depth. The small number of donors limited the genetic and exposure-history diversity represented. Clonotypes shared by all four sorted-subset donors showed higher generation probabilities than non-shared clonotypes. Naive subsets generally had larger estimated clonotype richness than memory subsets did.

About this clone: Its target antigen remains unknown. Base qualities are not at hand, and no much larger clone is one base apart.

Using the deep immunoSEQ assay, TCR CDR3 regions were amplified from genomic DNA by multiplex PCR. Extracted genomic DNA from each cell subset was distributed evenly across all wells of several immunoSEQ 96-well plates, and each plate was treated as a replicate. For sorted subsets, each replicate PCR was loaded with 200 to 250 ng genomic DNA, equivalent to 32,000 or so T cell genomes. Purified libraries were measured with a Qubit 3.0 fluorometer, size-checked on a Bioanalyzer 2100, and measured again with the KAPA Library Quantification kit. Every immunoSEQ 96-well plate was sequenced on a separate single-read 150-cycle Illumina NextSeq 550 flow cell. The published analysis was carried out like this. Because only junctional sequences without quality scores were contained in the immunoSEQ output, filtering matching that applied to full-length reads could not be performed. To assign V/J genes and CDR3, sequences were annotated using PyIR, a Python wrapper for IgBLAST v1.9, with IMGT germline references. Reads with weak V/J assignments (E-value above 1e-6), missing CDR3, stop codons, out-of-frame junctions, or ambiguous translated residues were removed. A V3J clonotype was defined by an identical inferred V gene, J gene, and CDR3 amino acid sequence. The percentage overlap between two repertoires was calculated by dividing the number of shared unique clonotypes by the size of the smaller repertoire. Repertoire richness was assessed with RTK rarefaction, the Chao1 estimator, and Recon v2.1 estimates of unobserved clonotypes. Generation probabilities for all TCRbeta clonotypes obtained by the gDNA method from a handful of donors were computed using OLGA. The clones in this table, taken by TCRdb from immuneACCESS, are in-frame only. Not every clone is retained; where verified, under half of the shortfall comes from an unresolved V gene, and the cause of the rest is unknown. The V and J calls and clone size were taken over from that table, and D and trimming were inferred from the DNA. Present in this sample are roughly 500,000 clones, 90% to 97% of which were seen just once. The ten largest clones capture 0.06% of the sample.

The CDR3, from cysteine to phenylalanine, totals 15 residues. Only the CDR3 part of the read is kept: 45 bases, read in frame from the first base. Per the germline V gene, SGHTA is the CDR1 and FQGNSA is the CDR2. Trimming takes 2 bases off V and 3 bases off J; junction bases not matched to a gene: 2. The donors were healthy, HIV-negative adults who had no recently reported acute infections or vaccinations. All donors were Caucasian adults living in Nashville, Tennessee, USA. Magnetic negative selection was used to enrich CD4+ T cells, after which naive cells were positively selected on CD45RA and the negative fraction became the memory subset. Blood was obtained by leukapheresis, after which PBMCs were separated by Ficoll-Histopaque density gradient centrifugation and cryopreserved in liquid nitrogen vapor phase. Analytical flow cytometry was used to check the purity and quantity of every magnetically sorted T cell population. Each sorted fraction had its genomic DNA isolated and then quantified by UV absorbance on a Nanodrop 2000c.

Sequencing was carried out using naive CD4+ T cells sorted from blood. The cell subset or site label, read with the paper, signifies: CD45RA+ positively selected. The rearrangement joined TRBV7-2 to TRBJ2-2, and 8 junctional nucleotides match TRBD2. This TCR was sampled from a woman aged 25 to 45 in good health. The nucleotides are TGTGCCAGCAGCTTACACGGGGGGGACACCGGGGAGCTGTTTTTT. This yields the protein CASSLHGGDTGELFF. Reference TRBV7-2 and TRBJ2-2 proteins supply the regions before and after the CDR3; the full variable domain is: GAGVSQSPSNKVTEKGKDVELRCDPISGHTALYWYRQSLGQGLEFLIYFQGNSAPDKSGLPSDRFSAERTGGSVSTLTIQRTQQEDSAVYLCASSLHGGDTGELFFGEGSRLTVL.